These 20 T cell receptor beta chains share one sample of origin, sequenced in a study of a mutant IDH1 vaccine in newly diagnosed glioma. Their cognate antigens are unknown. Generated by immunoSEQ multiplex PCR, the TCRdb table keeps only in-frame clones and is missing some. The sample includes about 32,000 clones, 79% of them seen just once. Time point described: week 35, safety follow-up. Alongside topical imiquimod, each dose of vaccine comprised 300 ug of mutant IDH1 20-mer peptide. The sample consisted of PBMCs, taken from a glioma patient whose treatment included an IDH1 peptide vaccine. The receptor source for this set is a woman aged 25 to 45 with glioma. Some clones in this sample may be carry-over from other donors' samples.

The chain has TRBV19 and TRBJ2-2; TRBD1 agrees at 10 bases. There are 15 residues in the CDR3. Germline lookup yields CDR1 LNHDA and CDR2 SQIVND (reference sequence). With V trimmed by 5 bases and J by 7 bases, 7 bases remained unmatched. Here the CDR3 DNA reads TGTGCCAGTAGTCTCGGACAGGGGGTATTCGGGGAGCTGTTTTTT. Protein: CASSLGQGVFGELFF.

This clone appeared a single time. The rearrangement joins TRBV9 to TRBJ2-1; 9 bases map to TRBD1. CDR3 length: 17 amino acids. Germline CDR1 is SGDLS and CDR2 is YYNGEE. Trimming cost V 4 bases and J 0 bases; bases outside gene matches: 8. In nucleotides, the CDR3 is TGTGCCAGCAGCCATCGCACAGGGGGCTACTCCTACAATGAGCAGTTCTTC. It codes for CASSHRTGGYSYNEQFF. Looking up the rest from reference TRBV9 and TRBJ2-1 gives the full variable domain: DSGVTQTPKHLITATGQRVTLRCSPRSGDLSVYWYQQSLDQGLQFLIQYYNGEERAKGNILERFSAQQFPDLHSELNLSSLELGDSALYFCASSHRTGGYSYNEQFFGPGTRLTVL.

V is TRBV6-4 and J is TRBJ2-2; the match to TRBD1 covers 8 bases. V shed 0 bases and J 7 bases; nucleotides not matched to a gene: 4. CDR1 and CDR2 (germline): MRHNA, SNTAGT. This CDR3 has 15 residues. The CDR3 DNA reads TGTGCCAGCAGTGACTCCGGACAGGGTGGCGGGGAGCTGTTTTTT. Protein product: CASSDSGQGGGELFF.

The rearrangement joins TRBV6-6 to TRBJ2-7, with D uncertain. The V end lost 6 bases, the J end lost 9 bases, and 15 bases lay between the germline ends. Germline CDR1 is MNHNY and CDR2 is SVGAGI (reference sequence). CDR3 length: 12 amino acids. Here the CDR3 reads CASSSDGRRQYF. In DNA, the CDR3 is TGTGCCAGCAGCTCCGACGGACGACGGCAGTACTTC.

This clone was counted between two and nine times. The CDR3 is CATSRVIYNEQFF. CDR3 in DNA: TGTGCCACCAGCAGAGTTATCTACAATGAGCAGTTCTTC. The rearrangement joins TRBV15 to TRBJ2-1; D is ambiguous. The CDR3 runs to 13 residues. CDR1 and CDR2 (germline): LNHNV, YYDKDF (reference sequence). V lost 1 base and J 3 bases, leaving 4 bases between the germline ends.

This clone was detected a few times. The chain couples TRBV28 to TRBJ1-5; 9 bases align to TRBD1. The germline V gene has CDR1 MDHEN and CDR2 SYDVKM. This CDR3 contains 16 residues. With V trimmed by 4 bases and J by 6 bases, 10 bases remained unmatched. The chain's CDR3 is CASSSPAGQGRQPQHF. The CDR3 region has the DNA TGTGCCAGCAGTTCCCCCGCGGGACAGGGTCGTCAGCCCCAGCATTTT.

V gene TRBV5-5 combines with J gene TRBJ1-2, with a possible D match to TRBD1 (5 bases). The germline CDR1 and CDR2 sequences are SGHKS and YYEKEE (reference sequence). V dropped 2 bases and J dropped 6 bases, with 11 bases sitting between them. The CDR3 length is 13 residues. CDR3 loop: CASSFSQGDGYTF. As DNA, the CDR3 is TGTGCCAGCAGCTTTTCCCAGGGTGATGGCTACACCTTC.

The chain links TRBV7-6 to TRBJ2-2; 13 bases match TRBD2. This CDR3 comprises 18 residues. From germline, CDR1 is SGHVS and CDR2 FNYEAQ. J lost 3 bases, V lost 3 bases, and 7 bases had no gene match. Written as DNA, the CDR3 is TGTGCCAGCAGCTTCTGGACTAGCGGGAGAGTTGACACCGGGGAGCTGTTTTTT. This codes for CASSFWTSGRVDTGELFF.

This rearrangement joins TRBV5-4 to TRBJ2-3; a possible D gene is TRBD2 (5 bases). V lost 4 bases to trimming and J lost 2 bases, with 20 bases between them. Germline V gene lookup returns CDR1 SGHNT and CDR2 YYREEE (reference sequence). The CDR3 sequence is 17 residues long. The DNA of the CDR3 is TGTGCCAGCAGCGCGGGCCCTAGTGGGTCGAACACAGATACGCAGTATTTT. Its translation is CASSAGPSGSNTDTQYF.

The chain carries TRBV7-9 and TRBJ1-1, with D unclear. Trimming removed 5 bases from V and 10 bases from J, with 14 bases in between. The CDR3 sequence is 12 residues long. Per the germline V gene, CDR1 is SEHNR and CDR2 is FQNEAQ (reference sequence). In DNA, the CDR3 is TGTGCCAGCAGCGAGACGACTGTTGGAGCTTTCTTT. Its translation is CASSETTVGAFF.

This clone was observed a handful of times. J is TRBJ1-4 and V is TRBV10-3; D not certain. The germline V gene encodes CDR1 ENHRY and CDR2 SYGVKD. CDR3 length equals 14 residues. Trimming pared 3 bases from V and 2 bases from J, leaving 7 bases between. CDR3: CAISEVGTNEKLFF. The CDR3 DNA reads as TGTGCCATCAGTGAAGTGGGGACTAATGAAAAACTGTTTTTT.

In this sample, this clone turned up a few times. The chain recombines TRBV30 with TRBJ1-1; 9 bases line up with TRBD1. Germline loops: CDR1 GTSNPN, CDR2 SVGIG (reference sequence). The CDR3 is 15 residues long. After removal of 3 bases from V and 6 bases from J, the junction contained 11 bases not matched to a gene. CDR3 DNA sequence: TGTGCCTGGAGGAGTATTTCACAGGGGGCGGCTGAAGCTTTCTTT. Translated, it gives CAWRSISQGAAEAFF.

The chain is built from TRBV30 and TRBJ1-2; TRBD1 matches at 7 bases. Unmatched junction bases numbered 2, after V lost 8 bases and J lost 2 bases. Germline CDR1 and CDR2: GTSNPN and SVGIG (reference sequence). The CDR3 extends over 11 amino acids. CDR3 DNA: TGTGCCCTGGGACAGAACTATGGCTACACCTTC. It specifies CALGQNYGYTF.

This sequence joins TRBV19 and TRBJ1-5; unclear D gene. In germline, CDR1 is LNHDA, CDR2 SQIVND (reference sequence). V gave up 8 bases and J gave up 4 bases, with 12 bases separating them. The CDR3 loop spans 13 amino acids. In nucleotides, the CDR3 is TGTGCCAGTGACGAGGGTGTAAATCAGCCCCAGCATTTT. Translation: CASDEGVNQPQHF.

The chain couples TRBV7-9 to TRBJ1-1; D gene uncertain. V was clipped by 2 bases and J by 0 bases, with 7 bases between them. Germline CDR1 is SEHNR and CDR2 is FQNEAQ (reference sequence). CDR3 size: 14 residues. CDR3 amino acids: CASSLTSMNTEAFF. The CDR3 DNA reads as TGTGCCAGCAGCTTAACTTCTATGAACACTGAAGCTTTCTTT.

The table lists this clone with a few counts. V gene TRBV6-1 combines with J gene TRBJ1-1; the D gene is possibly TRBD1 (6 bases). In germline, CDR1 is MNHNS, CDR2 SASEGT. This CDR3 is 15 amino acids long. The V end lost 5 bases, the J end lost 4 bases, and 17 bases lay between the germline ends. This chain's CDR3 is CASSQGYRVGTEAFF. The DNA for the CDR3 is TGTGCCAGCAGTCAGGGGTACAGGGTGGGCACTGAAGCTTTCTTT.

The table lists this clone with a few counts. The CDR3 sequence: CASRTVGGGYGYTF. CDR3 sequence (DNA): TGTGCCAGCAGGACAGTGGGGGGGGGCTATGGCTACACCTTC. The chain employs TRBV28 and TRBJ1-2; a weak D match, TRBD1 (5 bases). From germline, CDR1 is MDHEN and CDR2 SYDVKM. Deletions cut 6 bases from V and 4 bases from J, with 15 bases between. The CDR3 runs 14 residues.

The chain is built from TRBV5-6 and TRBJ2-3; D ambiguous. Germline lookup yields CDR1 SGHDT and CDR2 YYEEEE. Trimming stripped 2 bases from V and 2 bases from J, with 9 bases between. This CDR3 has 14 amino acids. CDR3 nucleotides: TGTGCCAGCAGCTTAGGCAGATACACAGATACGCAGTATTTT. Translated, it gives CASSLGRYTDTQYF.

The chain combines TRBV11-2 with TRBJ2-1; D remains unclear. The germline V gene has CDR1 SGHAT and CDR2 FQNNGV. This CDR3 region has 11 residues. V gave up 8 bases and J gave up 9 bases, with 11 bases separating them. This CDR3 is CASWNEGEQFF. CDR3 nucleotides: TGTGCCAGCTGGAATGAAGGTGAGCAGTTCTTC.

The gene calls are TRBV30 and TRBJ2-7; 7 bases agree with TRBD2. The V segment lost 0 bases and the J segment 7 bases; nucleotides outside the gene matches: 6. CDR3 length: 13 residues. The germline V gene has CDR1 GTSNPN and CDR2 SVGIG (reference sequence). The DNA of the CDR3 is TGTGCCTGGAGTGTGGGGGGGATGAGGGAGCAGTACTTC. Protein: CAWSVGGMREQYF.